A selection of T cell receptor beta chains follows, all from one sample in a study of blood T cells in healthy people across ages. TCRdb re-called the 5' RACE reads through MiXCR, storing one row per CDR3 protein. The data show roughly 2 million distinct CDR3 sequences, with 49% seen just once and approximately 2% held by the top ten. What was sequenced was blood. These receptor sequences come from a woman aged 40 to 50 in good health. The CDR3 runs from the conserved cysteine through the conserved F or W. The D gene is left open where the match is weak. Not all rows give a size; the values are once, few, many and, for expanded clones, a class.

d_call	v_call	j_call	clone_size	cdr3_aa	cdr3_nt
-	TRBV7-3	TRBJ2-2	-	CASSVTTGELFF	TGTGCCAGCAGCGTGACAACCGGGGAGCTGTTTTTT
-	TRBV7-9	TRBJ2-3	-	CASSLEGTTDTQYF	TGTGCCAGCAGCTTGGAAGGGACCACAGATACGCAGTATTTT
TRBD1	TRBV5-1	TRBJ2-7	-	CASSAGQGFGEQYF	TGCGCCAGCAGCGCCGGACAGGGCTTCGGCGAGCAGTACTTC
TRBD1	TRBV11-3	TRBJ2-3	-	CASSRGTGDPDTQYF	TGTGCCAGCAGCCGCGGGACAGGGGATCCAGATACGCAGTATTTT
-	TRBV5-1	TRBJ1-1	-	CASSLVWRSSPNLNTEAFF	TGCGCCAGCAGCTTGGTATGGCGCAGCTCGCCTAACTTGAACACTGAAGCTTTCTTT
-	TRBV24-1	TRBJ2-1	-	CATSEPRGTYNEQFF	TGTGCCACCAGTGAACCCCGGGGAACCTACAATGAGCAGTTCTTC
-	TRBV12-3/TRBV12-4	TRBJ2-3	-	CASTLRALSQSTDTQYF	TGTGCCAGCACCCTTAGGGCCCTCAGCCAGAGCACAGATACGCAGTATTTT
-	TRBV6-2/TRBV6-3	TRBJ1-2	-	CASISSGRGNGYTF	TGTGCCAGCATATCATCGGGCAGGGGAAATGGCTACACCTTC
-	TRBV6-6	TRBJ1-1	few	CASSDVGRTEAFF	TGTGCCAGCAGTGATGTCGGGAGGACTGAAGCTTTCTTT
-	TRBV11-1	TRBJ2-5	-	CASSLDPGEEIQYF	TGTGCCAGCAGCTTAGACCCCGGGGAAGAGATCCAGTACTTC